This T cell receptor (beta chain) was identified in a study of cytomegalovirus exposure and HLA in healthy donors (dated by TCRdb to about 2017). In the study overall: According to an earlier analysis of several hundred of the donors, 150 million to 200 million T cells yielded 90 million to 140 million unique TCR beta sequences and more than 250 Gb of sequence data. Roughly 300 gigabases of sequencing data and around 80 million unique TCR sequences made up an early release that covered approximately 650 HLA-typed donors. Of the 398 genotyped donors, 80% to 90% were placed in the genetic ancestry cluster associated with self-reported Caucasian donors. The aim of the study was to test whether cataloging public T cell receptors could identify signatures of past pathogen exposure. Using immunosequencing, the study profiled T cell repertoires from around 680 subjects and related those repertoires to cytomegalovirus serostatus. In addition to the first cohort of about 650 subjects, a separate validation cohort of 120 different subjects was used. High-throughput TCR immunosequencing, statistical association of individual TCRs with disease status, and machine learning were combined to predict cytomegalovirus infection status. In a later analysis, previously published TCR beta repertoires from some 640 donors were re-analyzed and high-resolution HLA genotyping was added so that TCR occurrence patterns could be studied. In the later analysis, no new phenotypic data were used to find candidate immune exposures; instead, reliance was placed on TCR beta sequences and their occurrence across donors. An earlier analysis of approximately 580 of the donors used high-throughput TCR beta sequencing to judge whether each TCR beta V gene segment behaved as functional or pseudogenic. Donor age, sex, ethnicity and CMV serostatus were collected together with the repertoire data. In a later genetic analysis, genome-wide SNP genotypes for about 55% of the roughly 700 donors were used, and that subset was treated as a discovery cohort. Every repertoire in the discovery cohort had been generated on one and the same sequencing platform. HLA typing covered class I and class II loci at four-digit resolution. Typing coverage differed by locus: A, B, C, DRB1 and DQB1 were typed in roughly 629-630 donors, DQA1 in about 550, DPA1 in around 600, and DPB1 in about 450. Roughly five DR-DQ haplotypes were treated as single units for association and clustering because of strong linkage in the cohort. Across 398 genotyped donors of the cohort, an average of roughly 250,000 unique TCR beta nucleotide sequences per donor were sequenced, and 15% to 20% of those sequences were non-productive.

Library preparation used the immunoSEQ multiplex PCR assay. A mixture of 60 forward primers for TCR Vbeta segments and 13 reverse primers for TCR Jbeta segments was used in the multiplex PCR. The CDR3 region of rearranged TCR beta genes was amplified from genomic DNA with a multiplex PCR assay. The amplified TCR beta libraries were sequenced on the Illumina HiSeq System as 87-base-pair reads. The published analysis was carried out like this. Across the 700 or so repertoires, a later analysis counted around 80 million unique TCR beta chains, 8.5 million to 12 million of which were shared by at least two donors. A nearest-neighbor algorithm error-corrected the raw reads and collapsed the reads into unique sequences, merging closely related sequences to remove PCR and sequencing errors. V, D and J gene segments were assigned by aligning CDR3 sequences to IMGT reference sequences. For a sequence to be retained, a match of at least six nucleotides to both a V gene segment and a J gene segment was required. A rearrangement counted as productive if the CDR3 had no stop codons and remained in frame with V and J, and every other rearrangement counted as non-productive. CDR3 was defined according to IMGT convention as the region running from the second conserved V-encoded cysteine to the conserved J-encoded phenylalanine. Sequences without an unambiguous match to a single V gene segment were excluded from the earlier analysis of 450 to 650 of the donors. An earlier analysis of a few hundred of the donors called V segments functional above 56.7% productive rearrangements and segregating when the between-donor standard deviation exceeded 5%. A statistical classification framework was built to diagnose cytomegalovirus status from the catalog of TCR beta chain sequences. In a later analysis, V and J genes were assigned by comparing TCR nucleotide sequences against IMGT/GENE-DB human TR gene sequences. In a later analysis, CDR3 sequences and most-parsimonious VDJ recombination scenarios were assigned using the TCRdist pipeline. In a later analysis, every TCR beta chain was defined by the combination of its CDR3 amino acid sequence and its V-gene family, and reads without a unique V-gene family were dropped. A later analysis removed 550 to 650 highly shared, low-generation-probability nucleotide sequences to deal with suspected cross-contamination and a sequencing artifact. In a later analysis, a clonal expansion index was calculated for each public chain from normalized within-repertoire ranks of inferred template counts. A later analysis computed generation probabilities with a VDJ recombination model fitted to out-of-frame rearrangements, and checked the results against IGoR. Hypergeometric tests were used in a later analysis to score TCR-TCR, TCR-HLA and TCR-CMV co-occurrence, with a repertoire-size bias correction applied to the TCR pairs. A later analysis estimated false discovery rates by permuting HLA or CMV assignments 20 times. In a later analysis, co-occurring TCRs were grouped using DBSCAN, and TCRdist sequence similarity was added for clustering within HLA-allele-positive subsets. Repertoires with fewer than 30,000 or more than 120,000 public chains were left out of co-occurrence clustering, as were about 5 repertoires with anomalous nucleotide sharing. Not all clones reach the TCRdb copy of this immuneACCESS table, which keeps in-frame sequences only. Checked studies attribute under half of the gap to unresolved V genes and leave the rest unexplained. That table gives V, J and clone size, and the DNA gave D and trimming. The sample table records around 160,000 clones; more than 70% of these occur just once. The ten biggest clones cover about 4.9% of the sample.

The cohort comprised 710 or so healthy bone marrow donors. All cohort members were sampled while nominally healthy, although unrecorded immune exposures were likely present. The donor was CMV seronegative and was included in the group of 352 seronegative cohort members. A peripheral blood sample was provided by each donor, and peripheral blood mononuclear cells were used for TCR beta sequencing. Genomic DNA extraction from the blood cell samples was performed with the Qiagen DNeasy Blood Extraction Kit. Spanning cysteine to phenylalanine, the CDR3 consists of 13 amino acids. Only CDR3 DNA remains: 39 bases, in frame from the first base. A distance of 10 bases separates the germline ends of V and J, which lose 4 bases and 6 bases respectively. CDR1 and CDR2, looked up from the germline V gene, are MGHDK and SYGVNS. General conclusions and limits of the study: It was suggested by the authors that the approach could potentially be generalized to other disease states and immunological phenotypes. A later analysis reported that several top co-occurrence clusters appeared linked to parvovirus B19, influenza, CMV and Epstein-Barr virus. The sequencing pipeline was judged likely to have produced a cluster of highly shared sequence variants as a technical artifact. According to a later genetic analysis, donors in an Asian-associated ancestry cluster had fewer N-insertions in productive TCRs than the approximately 650-donor mean. V-gene and J-gene trimming of TCR beta chains was associated with a missense DCLRE1C variant in a later genetic analysis, and the association was replicated in an independent cohort. CMV serostatus was the only immune exposure information available for the cohort. The presence/absence analyses assumed that sequencing depth was roughly uniform across donors, and that assumption may not be true. Cytomegalovirus status was reported to be diagnosed by the classifier with high specificity and sensitivity in both the original and validation cohorts. Because HLA typing was missing for some donors at each locus, association tests included only the typed subset. In a later analysis, TCR association rates were found to vary across HLA loci, with the most associated TCRs seen for DRB1 alleles and the fewest for HLA-C alleles. According to a later analysis, most CMV-associated TCR beta chains appeared to be HLA-restricted, and the HLA associations seemed to be driven largely by CMV exposure. In an earlier analysis of about 600 of the donors, most TCR beta V segments appeared in productive rearrangements about 87% or about 30% of the time, broadly matching IMGT annotations. A further reported finding was that TCR beta sequences accurately predicted the HLA-A and HLA-B alleles for most subjects in the first cohort. The study gave a list of under 200 TCR beta chains associated with cytomegalovirus. While some public TCRs were present in many individuals, most TCR sequences turned up only very rarely across donors. This cohort had only TCR beta chains sequenced, and the lack of alpha or paired-chain data limited which features could be detected. In a later analysis, around 15,000 TCR beta sequences were associated with specific HLA alleles at a false discovery rate of 0.05. Assigning TCR associations to individual alleles was difficult when HLA alleles, especially DR and DQ, strongly co-occurred. Because counts were too low, seventeen rarely observed V segments, including chromosome 9 orphons, were left out of the earlier analysis of some 600 of the donors. Some IMGT-functional V segments, including TRBV6-2 and TRBV6-3, could not be told apart with the 87-base-pair reads, so those segments were excluded. Linkage disequilibrium might explain the correlated functional status among segregating V segments, but an unknown experimental factor could not be ruled out. In a later analysis, HLA-associated TCR beta chains showed more clonal expansion and lower generation probabilities than non-associated chains that were equally common. A few of the identified cytomegalovirus-associated TCR beta chains were confirmed in vitro to be specific for cytomegalovirus antigens.

This clone has more than one count but fewer than ten. Its antigen target is currently unknown. Qualities for individual bases were not recorded, and no much larger clone is one base off. The chain was built from TRBV25-1 and TRBJ1-5; tentative D gene TRBD1, with 5 bases matching. This clonotype was sampled from a male donor in good health and CMV-seronegative. The sequenced material came from PBMCs. The CDR3 region has the sequence CASSGRVGQPQHF. The DNA sequence is as follows: TGTGCCAGCAGTGGCAGGGTTGGTCAGCCCCAGCATTTT.